The present T cell receptor beta chain was sequenced within a study of T cell repertoires in cytomegalovirus infection. For the study at large: CMV infection and matching HLA type were both indicated by public TCR beta signatures.

TCRdb processed the reads anew with MiXCR; each CDR3 protein has one entry. In the table there are about 920,000 distinct CDR3 sequences, under 40% of which are singletons. There are a few counts of this clonotype. Antigen: not known. Germline lookup yields CDR1 KGHSH and CDR2 LQKENI. Between the trimmed V and J ends, which lost 5 bases and 1 base, there was a span of 29 bases. The CDR3 has 20 amino acids. Notes on the study in general: HLA-C-restricted CMV-specific TCR beta clonotypes were dominant in the ex vivo response.

The clonotype was recovered from a human donor in good health (CMV status not recorded). Some clones in this sample may be carry-over from other donors' samples. The rearrangement uses TRBV18 and TRBJ1-1, with D perhaps TRBD1 (5 bases). The sequences come from cultured CD8+ T cells from PBMCs, collected from culture after CMV antigen stimulation. CDR3 coding DNA: TGTGCCAGCTCATCGGGGGTTCCCTCGGGAATTGGGGCGACGAACACTGAAGCTTTCTTT. It specifies CASSSGVPSGIGATNTEAFF.